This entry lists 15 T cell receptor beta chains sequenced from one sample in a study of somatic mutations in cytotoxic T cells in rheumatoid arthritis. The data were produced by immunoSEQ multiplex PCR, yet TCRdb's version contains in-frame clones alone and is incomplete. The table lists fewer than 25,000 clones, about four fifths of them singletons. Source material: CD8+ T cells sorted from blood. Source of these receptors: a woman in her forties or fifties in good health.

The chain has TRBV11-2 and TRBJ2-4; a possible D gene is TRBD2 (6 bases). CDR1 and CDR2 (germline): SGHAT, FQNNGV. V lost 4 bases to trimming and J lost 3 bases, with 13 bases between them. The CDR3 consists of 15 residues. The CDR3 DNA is TGTGCCAGCAGCTACACGCGGGGCCACAAAAACATTCAGTACTTC. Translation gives CASSYTRGHKNIQYF.

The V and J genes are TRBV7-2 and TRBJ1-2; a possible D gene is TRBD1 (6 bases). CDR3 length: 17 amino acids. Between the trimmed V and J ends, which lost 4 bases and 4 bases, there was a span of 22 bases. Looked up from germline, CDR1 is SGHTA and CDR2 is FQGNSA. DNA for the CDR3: TGTGCCAGCAGCTCAATGTCAGGGGTGTTTTCCAGCTATGGCTACACCTTC. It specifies CASSSMSGVFSSYGYTF.

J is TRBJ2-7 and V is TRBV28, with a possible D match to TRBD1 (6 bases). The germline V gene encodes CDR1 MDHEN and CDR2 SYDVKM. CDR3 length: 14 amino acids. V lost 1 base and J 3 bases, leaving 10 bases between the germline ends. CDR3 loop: CASSLLGADYEQYF. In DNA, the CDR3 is TGTGCCAGCAGTTTATTGGGGGCGGACTACGAGCAGTACTTC.

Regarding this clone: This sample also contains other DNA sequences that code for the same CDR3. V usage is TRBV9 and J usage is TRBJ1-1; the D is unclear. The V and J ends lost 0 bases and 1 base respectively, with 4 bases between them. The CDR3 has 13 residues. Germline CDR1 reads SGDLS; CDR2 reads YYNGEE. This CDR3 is CASSVVPNTEAFF. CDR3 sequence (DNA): TGTGCCAGCAGCGTAGTACCGAACACTGAAGCTTTCTTT. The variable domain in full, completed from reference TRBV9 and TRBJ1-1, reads DSGVTQTPKHLITATGQRVTLRCSPRSGDLSVYWYQQSLDQGLQFLIQYYNGEERAKGNILERFSAQQFPDLHSELNLSSLELGDSALYFCASSVVPNTEAFFGQGTRLTVV.

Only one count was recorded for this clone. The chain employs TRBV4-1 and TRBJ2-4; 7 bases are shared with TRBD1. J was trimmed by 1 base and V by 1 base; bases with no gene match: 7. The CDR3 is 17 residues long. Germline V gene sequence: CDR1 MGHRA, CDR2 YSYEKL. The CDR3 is CASSQGLKQGAKNIQYF. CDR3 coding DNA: TGCGCCAGCAGCCAAGGGCTAAAACAGGGGGCCAAAAACATTCAGTACTTC.

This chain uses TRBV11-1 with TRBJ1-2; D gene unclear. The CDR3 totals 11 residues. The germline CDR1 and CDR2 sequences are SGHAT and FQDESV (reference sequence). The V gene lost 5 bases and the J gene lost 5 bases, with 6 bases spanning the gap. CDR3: CASSEGYGYTF. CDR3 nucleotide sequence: TGTGCCAGCAGCGAGGGTTATGGCTACACCTTC.

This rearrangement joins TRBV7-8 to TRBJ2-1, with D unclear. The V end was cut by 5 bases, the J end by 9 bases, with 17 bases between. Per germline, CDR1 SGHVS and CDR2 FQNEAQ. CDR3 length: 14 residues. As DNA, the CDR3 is TGTGCCAGCAGCGCCCGCGGCCTAAGCGCTGAGCAGTTCTTC. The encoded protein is CASSARGLSAEQFF.

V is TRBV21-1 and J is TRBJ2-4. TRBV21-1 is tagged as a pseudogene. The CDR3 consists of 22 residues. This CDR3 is CASSHGILTRCGRRGAKNIQYF. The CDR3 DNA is TGTGCCAGCAGCCACGGGATTCTTACCAGGTGTGGGAGGAGGGGGGCCAAAAACATTCAGTACTTC.

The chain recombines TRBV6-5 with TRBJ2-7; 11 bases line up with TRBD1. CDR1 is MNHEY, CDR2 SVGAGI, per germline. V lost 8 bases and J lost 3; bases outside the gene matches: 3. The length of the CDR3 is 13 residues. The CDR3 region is CASGQGAFYEQYF. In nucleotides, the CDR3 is TGTGCCAGCGGACAGGGGGCTTTCTACGAGCAGTACTTC.

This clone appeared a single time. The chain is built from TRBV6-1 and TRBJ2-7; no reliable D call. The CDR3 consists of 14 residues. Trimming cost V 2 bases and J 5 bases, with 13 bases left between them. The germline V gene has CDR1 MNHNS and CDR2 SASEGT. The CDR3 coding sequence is TGTGCCAGCAGTGAATGGGGTACTACGGACGAGCAGTACTTC. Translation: CASSEWGTTDEQYF.

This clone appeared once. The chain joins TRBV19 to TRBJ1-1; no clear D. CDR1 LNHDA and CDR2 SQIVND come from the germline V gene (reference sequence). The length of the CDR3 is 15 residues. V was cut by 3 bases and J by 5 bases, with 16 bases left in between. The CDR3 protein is CASSMTASMSTEAFF. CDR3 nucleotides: TGTGCCAGTAGTATGACCGCTTCGATGAGTACTGAAGCTTTCTTT.

The CDR3 here is CASKRLATSTDTQYF. As DNA, the CDR3 is TGCGCCAGCAAAAGGCTAGCGACTAGCACAGATACGCAGTATTTT. The chain joins TRBV10-2 to TRBJ2-3; TRBD2 is a possible D gene (6 bases). Per the germline V gene, CDR1 is WSHSY and CDR2 is SAAADI. V was clipped by 7 bases and J by 0 bases, with 14 bases between them. The CDR3 has 15 amino acids.

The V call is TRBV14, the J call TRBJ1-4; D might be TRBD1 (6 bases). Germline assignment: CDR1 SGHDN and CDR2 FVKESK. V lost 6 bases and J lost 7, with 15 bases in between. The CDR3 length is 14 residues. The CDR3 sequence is CASRSKLRGEKLFF. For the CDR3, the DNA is TGTGCCAGCAGGTCAAAACTCAGGGGTGAAAAACTGTTTTTT.

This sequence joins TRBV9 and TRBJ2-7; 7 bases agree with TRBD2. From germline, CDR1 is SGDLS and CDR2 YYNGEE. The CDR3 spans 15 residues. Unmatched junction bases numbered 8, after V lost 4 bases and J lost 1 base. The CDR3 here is CASSLTGGGSYEQYF. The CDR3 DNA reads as TGTGCCAGCAGCCTCACCGGCGGGGGATCCTACGAGCAGTACTTC.

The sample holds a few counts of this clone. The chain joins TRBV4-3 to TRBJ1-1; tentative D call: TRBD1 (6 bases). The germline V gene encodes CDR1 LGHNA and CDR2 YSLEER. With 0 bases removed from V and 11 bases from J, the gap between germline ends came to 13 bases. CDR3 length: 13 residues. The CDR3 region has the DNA TGCGCCAGCAGCCAAGATGGGACACGCGGGGCTTTCTTT. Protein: CASSQDGTRGAFF.